The 14 T cell receptor beta chains listed next were all sequenced from one sample in a study of tumor and adjacent non-tumor tissue in lung cancer. A modified ARM-PCR protocol with three rounds of nested PCR amplified TCRbeta. TCRdb reprocessed the multiplex PCR reads via MiXCR and lists one record per CDR3 protein. The sample holds 60,000 to 90,000 distinct CDR3 sequences, around 74% seen once. The template was RNA from unsorted bulk tissue. What was sequenced was lung tumor tissue. These receptors all stem from a woman between 45 and 65 years old with non-small cell lung cancer.

Note on this clonotype: This CDR3 is missing its conserved last phenylalanine or tryptophan, likely due to a read error. This chain joins TRBV29-1 and TRBJ1-1, with D perhaps matching TRBD1 (5 bases). The CDR3 sequence is 16 residues long. Per the germline V gene, CDR1 is SQVTM and CDR2 is ANQGSEA. For the CDR3, the DNA is TGTATCGTTGAAGGGACCCCGACCGCTTTAGACGCTGAAGCTTTCCTT. Translated, it gives CIVEGTPTALDAEAFL.

This rearrangement joins TRBV12-3 or TRBV12-4 to TRBJ2-2; weak D call: TRBD2 (5 bases). The CDR3 has 15 amino acids. V lost 8 bases to trimming and J lost 13 bases, with 26 bases between them. CDR3 nucleotides: TGTGCCAGCCGGTTCAGTACGGGAAGTATCTGGGTGCTGTTTTTT. Its protein product is CASRFSTGSIWVLFF.

Turning to this clonotype: The junction shows a germline mismatch at one end, possibly a read error. The chain links TRBV5-4 to TRBJ1-6, with unresolved D. The CDR3 sequence is 15 residues long. Germline values: CDR1 SGHNT, CDR2 YYREEE (reference sequence). CDR3 loop: CARSFEGRINSPLHF. The CDR3 DNA sequence: TGTGCCAGGAGCTTCGAGGGCAGGATTAATTCACCCCTCCACTTT.

About this clonotype: At one end the junction does not follow the germline gene, possibly because of a read error. The chain joins TRBV10-1 to TRBJ2-1, with TRBD2 matching 11 bases. There are 15 residues in the CDR3. Germline V gives CDR1 WNHNN, CDR2 SYGVQD (reference sequence). CDR3: CTSSILAGVGNEQFF. DNA of the CDR3: TGCACCAGCAGCATACTAGCGGGAGTGGGGAACGAACAGTTCTTC.

For this clonotype: Compared with germline, one end of the junction differs, possibly owing to a read error. The J gene is TRBJ2-1, the V gene TRBV6-5, with D perhaps matching TRBD2 (6 bases). Germline V gene data show CDR1 as MNHEY and CDR2 as SVGAGI. This CDR3 comprises 15 residues. The CDR3 spells CTSSYSHQRALEQFF. CDR3 DNA sequence: TGTACCAGCAGTTACTCGCATCAGCGGGCCCTTGAGCAGTTCTTC.

This chain joins TRBV20-1 and TRBJ1-2; D not resolved. The CDR3 length is 14 residues. The germline V gene encodes CDR1 DFQATT and CDR2 SNEGSKA (reference sequence). The CDR3 DNA follows: TGCAGGGCTGACCAAAACAGAGAAGTGGAAGGCTACACCTTC. It specifies CRADQNREVEGYTF.

About this clonotype itself: A much larger clonotype is one base distant, so this may be a read error. The chain uses TRBV5-8 and TRBJ1-5; unclear D gene. The CDR3 loop spans 11 amino acids. Germline lookup yields CDR1 SGHTS and CDR2 YDEGEE. The chain's CDR3 is CASSLGQLQHF. CDR3 DNA sequence: TGTGCCAGCAGCTTGGGTCAGCTCCAGCATTTT.

The chain employs TRBV4-2 and TRBJ2-6; D not resolved. The CDR3 consists of 15 residues. V was cut by 4 bases and J by 8 bases, with 15 bases left in between. Germline values: CDR1 LGHNA, CDR2 YNFKEQ. The chain's CDR3 is CASSLSRSESNVLTF. CDR3 DNA: TGTGCCAGCAGCCTCAGTCGCTCTGAGTCCAACGTCCTGACTTTC.

V and J are TRBV4-2 and TRBJ2-3; 10 bases fit TRBD2. In germline, CDR1 is LGHNA, CDR2 YNFKEQ. The CDR3 has 16 residues. V was pared by 3 bases and J by 4 bases, with 7 bases of the junction left unmatched. CDR3 loop: CASSQGGLAEPDTQYF. CDR3 coding DNA: TGTGCCAGCAGCCAGGGCGGACTAGCGGAACCAGATACGCAGTATTTT.

V usage is TRBV12-3 or TRBV12-4 and J usage is TRBJ2-5; perhaps TRBD2 as D (5 bases). This CDR3 region has 13 residues. Trimming took off 7 bases at V and 4 bases at J, with 13 bases between the two ends. The CDR3: CASNTGIGETQYF. CDR3 nucleotide sequence: TGTGCCAGCAACACGGGAATAGGAGAGACCCAGTACTTC.

This clonotype was observed a few times. An end of the junction does not agree with germline; a read error may underlie this. The chain combines TRBV11-3 with TRBJ1-2; D not resolved. The CDR3 sequence is 12 residues long. Germline lookup yields CDR1 SGHNT and CDR2 YENEEA. CDR3: CATKTGCYRYTF. The CDR3 DNA sequence: TGTGCTACCAAGACGGGCTGCTATCGCTACACCTTC.

Remarks on this clonotype: One end of the junction does not line up with germline, which may come from a read error. The J gene is TRBJ2-7, the V gene TRBV4-2; 7 nucleotides line up with TRBD2. In germline, CDR1 is LGHNA, CDR2 YNFKEQ. The CDR3 is 18 residues long. CDR3 in amino acids: CTSSQEGLEGEDRYEQYF. The CDR3 nucleotides read TGTACCAGTAGCCAAGAAGGACTAGAGGGAGAAGACCGCTACGAGCAGTACTTC.

Remarks on this clonotype: Its ends do not fully match the called genes, so a read error is possible. The chain has TRBV4-1 and TRBJ2-7; TRBD2 matches at 11 bases. The germline V gene encodes CDR1 MGHRA and CDR2 YSYEKL. The CDR3 length is 16 residues. CDR3 sequence: CASCQDRTSGFYEPYF. CDR3 nucleotides: TGCGCCAGCTGCCAGGATAGGACTAGCGGGTTCTACGAGCCGTACTTC.

This clonotype has only one observation. Its ends do not fully match the called genes, so a read error is possible. The chain employs TRBV6-1 and TRBJ1-4, with 7 bases identical to TRBD1. The CDR3 extends over 12 amino acids. Per germline, CDR1 MNHNS and CDR2 SASEGT. The CDR3 sequence is CASNQGDEKLFF. In DNA form, the CDR3 reads TGTGCCAGCAATCAGGGGGACGAAAAACTATTTTTT.